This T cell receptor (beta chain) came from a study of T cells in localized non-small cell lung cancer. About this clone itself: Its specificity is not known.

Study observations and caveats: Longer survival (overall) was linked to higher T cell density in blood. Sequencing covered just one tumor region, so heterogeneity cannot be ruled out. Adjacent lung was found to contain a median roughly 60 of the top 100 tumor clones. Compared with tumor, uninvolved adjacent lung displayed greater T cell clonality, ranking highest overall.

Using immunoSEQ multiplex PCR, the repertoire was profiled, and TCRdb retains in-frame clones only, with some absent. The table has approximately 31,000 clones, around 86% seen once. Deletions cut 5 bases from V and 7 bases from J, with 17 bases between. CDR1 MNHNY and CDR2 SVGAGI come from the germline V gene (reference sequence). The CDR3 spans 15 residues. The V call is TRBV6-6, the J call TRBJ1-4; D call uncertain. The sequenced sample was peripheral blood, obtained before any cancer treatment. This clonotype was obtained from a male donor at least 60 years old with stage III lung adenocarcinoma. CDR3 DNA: TGTGCCAGCAGTAACATCCGGGTGGCGGGTGAAAAACTGTTTTTT. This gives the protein CASSNIRVAGEKLFF.